Reported below is one TCR beta chain. These data originate in a study of CD8 T cells in Susac syndrome. It was with random hexamers that about 0.45 to 1 ug RNA was reverse transcribed. Multiplex PCR with immunoSEQ amplified the TCR beta CDR3 across 54 Vbeta and 13 Jbeta. TCRdb processed the immunoSEQ multiplex PCR reads anew with MiXCR; each CDR3 protein has one entry. The table includes 170,000 or so distinct CDR3 sequences, approximately 95% detected once. Per the germline V gene, CDR1 is LGHNA and CDR2 is YNFKEQ. Unmatched junction bases numbered 5, after V lost 1 base and J lost 4 bases. CDR3 length equals 16 residues. The T cells that were sequenced for TCR beta were CD8+ and CD4+ cells from blood.

Sequencing input: CD4+ T cells from PBMCs. The V call is TRBV4-2, the J call TRBJ1-2, with 11 bases identical to TRBD1. The origin of this receptor is a human donor with Susac syndrome. The CDR3 sequence: CASSQGADRGLYGYTF. The DNA for the CDR3 is TGTGCCAGCAGCCAAGGCGCGGACAGGGGGCTCTATGGCTACACCTTC.